This paragraph covers one TCR beta chain sequence. This sample was taken from a study of blood T cell repertoires in COVID-19. Study at large: T cells, B-cell-depleted T cells, or PBMCs provided the cDNA or gDNA that served as material.

Generated by immunoSEQ multiplex PCR, the TCRdb table keeps only in-frame clones and is missing some. Of 180,000 or so clones listed, approximately 85% were seen once; the top ten hold 3% to 3.5%. The CDR3 loop spans 16 amino acids. The germline gives CDR1 MDHEN, CDR2 SYDVKM. Between the trimmed V and J ends, which lost 8 bases and 3 bases, there was a span of 19 bases. The sequenced sample consisted of peripheral blood. V gene TRBV28 combines with J gene TRBJ1-4, with a weak D call TRBD1 (5 bases). The TCR sequence derives from a man aged 55-75 years with acute or convalescent COVID-19. The CDR3, as DNA: TGTGCCAGCGGACGGGGGGAAGGATATTCTAATGAAAAACTGTTTTTT. Its translation is CASGRGEGYSNEKLFF.